These 10 T cell receptor beta chains were all obtained from the same sample, sequenced in a study of OX40 agonist ivuxolimab in advanced cancers. Profiling relied on immunoSEQ multiplex PCR, and the TCRdb table lists in-frame clones only, not all of them. Counted here are approximately 88,000 clones, more than 70% occurring once; the ten biggest clones make up 0.25% to 0.3%. The material was CD4+ or CD8+ T cells sorted from blood, obtained in a trial of the OX40 agonist ivuxolimab. The receptors originated from an adult with an advanced solid tumor such as melanoma, head and neck, liver or kidney cancer.

The V and J genes are TRBV5-6 and TRBJ1-2, with D unclear. Germline CDR1 reads SGHDT; CDR2 reads YYEEEE. V was cut by 2 bases and J by 5 bases, with 10 bases left in between. This CDR3 has 13 amino acids. CDR3 sequence (DNA): TGTGCCAGCAGCTTTGGACGGAATTATGGCTACACCTTC. Translated: CASSFGRNYGYTF.

This clone was picked up one time. The chain couples TRBV10-3 to TRBJ1-1; 9 bases map to TRBD1. V lost 6 bases, J lost 2 bases, and 10 bases stayed unmatched. CDR3 length: 16 amino acids. The germline V gene has CDR1 ENHRY and CDR2 SYGVKD. For the CDR3, the DNA is TGTGCCATCAGGAACGACCGACAGGGGGGCAACACTGAAGCTTTCTTT. Amino acids: CAIRNDRQGGNTEAFF.

This chain uses TRBV18 with TRBJ1-1; the match to TRBD1 covers 8 bases. The V gene end was trimmed by 3 bases and the J gene end by 3 bases; junction bases not matched to a gene: 6. The CDR3 has 15 amino acids. Germline V CDR1 and CDR2: KGHSH, LQKENI. The CDR3 reads CASSPPTGAYTEAFF. CDR3 nucleotides: TGTGCCAGCTCACCCCCGACAGGGGCCTACACTGAAGCTTTCTTT.

The chain links TRBV19 to TRBJ1-3, with D tentatively TRBD1 (5 bases). V lost 3 bases and J lost 4, with 22 bases in between. The CDR3 length is 18 residues. The germline V gene encodes CDR1 LNHDA and CDR2 SQIVND (reference sequence). The CDR3 is CASSIALPRGNRGNTIYF. CDR3 bases: TGTGCCAGTAGTATTGCTCTCCCGAGGGGTAATCGAGGAAACACCATATATTTT. The variable domain in full, completed from reference TRBV19 and TRBJ1-3, reads DGGITQSPKYLFRKEGQNVTLSCEQNLNHDAMYWYRQDPGQGLRLIYYSQIVNDFQKGDIAEGYSVSREKKESFPLTVTSAQKNPTAFYLCASSIALPRGNRGNTIYFGEGSWLTVV.

This chain connects TRBV6-4 to TRBJ2-2, with D unresolved. V lost 3 bases and J 4 bases, leaving 9 bases between the germline ends. The CDR3 totals 14 residues. Germline V gene data show CDR1 as MRHNA and CDR2 as SNTAGT. The CDR3 here is CASSEADFTGELFF. As DNA, the CDR3 is TGTGCCAGCAGTGAGGCGGATTTCACCGGGGAGCTGTTTTTT.

This sequence joins TRBV19 and TRBJ1-5; 8 bases agree with TRBD1. Germline CDR1 reads LNHDA; CDR2 reads SQIVND (reference sequence). The CDR3 has 14 amino acids. V gave up 4 bases and J gave up 4 bases; unmatched junction bases: 3. The CDR3: CASSTTGANQPQHF. The DNA of the CDR3 is TGTGCCAGTAGTACGACAGGGGCAAATCAGCCCCAGCATTTT. Full variable domain (missing parts from reference TRBV19 and TRBJ1-5): DGGITQSPKYLFRKEGQNVTLSCEQNLNHDAMYWYRQDPGQGLRLIYYSQIVNDFQKGDIAEGYSVSREKKESFPLTVTSAQKNPTAFYLCASSTTGANQPQHFGDGTRLSIL.

This rearrangement joins TRBV10-1 to TRBJ2-3, with D possibly matching TRBD2 (7 bases). This CDR3 region has 13 residues. Trimming removed 9 bases from V and 9 bases from J, with 19 bases in between. Germline V gives CDR1 WNHNN, CDR2 SYGVQD (reference sequence). The CDR3 DNA reads TGCGCCAGAGCCCCGGGGGGCTCTGGGACGCAGTATTTT. This codes for CARAPGGSGTQYF.

The CDR3 here is CASSQEQGLLGTQYF. Written as DNA, the CDR3 is TGCGCCAGCAGCCAAGAGCAGGGGTTGCTAGGTACCCAGTACTTC. J is TRBJ2-5 and V is TRBV4-1; D may be TRBD1 (6 bases). Germline CDR1 and CDR2: MGHRA and YSYEKL. The CDR3 runs 15 residues. Trimming removed 0 bases at V and 8 bases at J, with 16 bases between.

The CDR3 region is CASSVQGSDAFF. The DNA of the CDR3 is TGTGCCAGCAGTGTACAGGGTAGTGATGCTTTCTTT. The chain joins TRBV6-6 to TRBJ1-1, with D possibly TRBD1 on 6 matching bases. Germline V lookup: CDR1 MNHNY, CDR2 SVGAGI (reference sequence). V shed 5 bases and J shed 11 bases, with 15 bases lying between them. CDR3 length: 12 amino acids.

The genes are TRBV5-4 and TRBJ1-1; D may be TRBD1 (6 bases). Germline V CDR1 and CDR2: SGHNT, YYREEE (reference sequence). CDR3 length equals 17 residues. The V and J ends lost 4 bases and 6 bases respectively, with 25 bases between them. The DNA of the CDR3 is TGTGCCAGCAGCCCCCCTAGGGTTGATCAAGGGGGTTCTGAAGCTTTCTTT. Its translation is CASSPPRVDQGGSEAFF.